This is a list of T cell receptor beta chains from one sample in a study of brain T cells in children with intractable seizures. Method: immunoSEQ multiplex PCR; TCRdb's copy keeps in-frame clones and lacks some. The sample has 300,000 to 400,000 clones, 93% seen once; the top ten hold about 6%. The sample was peripheral blood, taken about 5 months after surgery. All receptors come from a boy under two years old with tuberous sclerosis and intractable seizures. Each CDR3 is given with its conserved first and last residue. The D gene is left open where the match is weak. Clone size is shown for a subset of rows, as once, few, many or a class of expanded clone.

j_call clone_size v_call d_call cdr3_nt cdr3_aa
TRBJ2-1 . TRBV11-2 TRBD2 TGTGCCAGCAGCACGGGACTAGCGGGAGGCAATGAGCAGTTCTTC CASSTGLAGGNEQFF
TRBJ2-7 . TRBV5-6 . TGTGCCAGCAGCTTAACTAGCATCTACGAGCAGTACTTC CASSLTSIYEQYF
TRBJ2-7 . TRBV5-6 TRBD2 TGTGCCAGCAGCGGGGGTAGCGGGAGGCCCTCCTACGAGCAGTACTTC CASSGGSGRPSYEQYF
TRBJ1-1 . TRBV6-6 . TGTGCCAGCAGCCCCGATTCCGCCCGCAGGGCTTTCTTT CASSPDSARRAFF
TRBJ2-7 . TRBV30 TRBD2 TGTGCCTGGACTAGCGGGAGGTACGAGCAGTACTTC CAWTSGRYEQYF
TRBJ1-3 . TRBV6-5 . TGTGCCAGCAGTTACCGGGGGGCGCCAGGAAACACCATATATTTT CASSYRGAPGNTIYF
TRBJ1-2 . TRBV29-1 . TGCAGCGTTGAAGAAAGCGAGGCTAACTATGGCTACACCTTC CSVEESEANYGYTF
TRBJ2-2 . TRBV6-6 . TGTGCCATTCGGACGGATTACACCGGGGAGCTGTTTTTT CAIRTDYTGELFF
TRBJ2-6 . TRBV20-1 TRBD1 TGCAGTGCTAGTGCGGGACAGGGTACTGGGGCCAACGTCCTGACTTTC CSASAGQGTGANVLTF
TRBJ2-2 . TRBV5-3 TRBD1 TGTGCCAGAAGCCCGCAAGGGACAGACGACACCGGGGAGCTGTTTTTT CARSPQGTDDTGELFF
TRBJ2-2 . TRBV5-8 . TGTGCCAGCAGCTTGTCAGGGCTCCCGAACACCGGGGAGCTGTTTTTT CASSLSGLPNTGELFF
TRBJ2-7 once TRBV5-1 . TGCGCCAGCAGCTTGGGGGTGGGGTCCTACGAGCAGTACTTC CASSLGVGSYEQYF
TRBJ2-7 . TRBV7-9 . TGTGCCAGCAGCCGAGCGATGAACCCGGGACAATTGGCCTACGAGCAGTACTTC CASSRAMNPGQLAYEQYF
TRBJ1-5 . TRBV5-1 TRBD1 TGCGCCAGCAGCTTAACAGGGGCAGGAGGCAATCAGCCCCAGCATTTT CASSLTGAGGNQPQHF
TRBJ2-1 . TRBV2 . TGTGCCACTAGCAGACTAGGGGGCAATGAGCAGTTCTTC CATSRLGGNEQFF
TRBJ2-5 . TRBV11-3 . TGTGCCAGCAGCTTAGTTTTCACTCAAGAGACCCAGTACTTC CASSLVFTQETQYF
TRBJ1-3 . TRBV9 . TGTGCCAGCAGCGCCCAGACCGATTCCTCTGGAAACACCATATATTTT CASSAQTDSSGNTIYF